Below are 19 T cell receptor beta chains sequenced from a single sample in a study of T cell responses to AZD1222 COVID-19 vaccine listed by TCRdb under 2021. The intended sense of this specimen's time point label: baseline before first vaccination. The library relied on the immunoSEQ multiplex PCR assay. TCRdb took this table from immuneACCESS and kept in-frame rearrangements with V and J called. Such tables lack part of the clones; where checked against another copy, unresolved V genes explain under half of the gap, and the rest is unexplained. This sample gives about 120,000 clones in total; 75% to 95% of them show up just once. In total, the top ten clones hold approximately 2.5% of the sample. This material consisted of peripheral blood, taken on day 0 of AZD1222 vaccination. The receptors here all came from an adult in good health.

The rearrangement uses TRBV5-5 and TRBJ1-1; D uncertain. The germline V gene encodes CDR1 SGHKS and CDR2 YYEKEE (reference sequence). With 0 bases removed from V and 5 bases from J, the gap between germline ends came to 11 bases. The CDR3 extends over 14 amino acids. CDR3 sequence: CASSLVGGRTEAFF. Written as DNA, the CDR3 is TGTGCCAGCAGCTTGGTGGGAGGGAGAACTGAAGCTTTCTTT.

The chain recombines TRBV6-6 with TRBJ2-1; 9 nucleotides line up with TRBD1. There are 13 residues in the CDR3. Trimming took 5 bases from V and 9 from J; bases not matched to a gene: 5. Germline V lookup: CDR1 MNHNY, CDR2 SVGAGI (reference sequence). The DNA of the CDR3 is TGTGCCAGCAGTACTACAGGGGGCAGTGAGCAGTTCTTC. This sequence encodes CASSTTGGSEQFF.

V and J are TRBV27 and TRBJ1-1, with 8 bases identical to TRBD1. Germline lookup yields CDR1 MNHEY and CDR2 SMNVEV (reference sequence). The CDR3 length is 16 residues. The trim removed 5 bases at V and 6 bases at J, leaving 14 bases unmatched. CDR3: CASSPTYRGIRPEAFF. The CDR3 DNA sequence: TGTGCCAGCAGTCCAACGTACAGGGGGATTCGTCCTGAAGCTTTCTTT.

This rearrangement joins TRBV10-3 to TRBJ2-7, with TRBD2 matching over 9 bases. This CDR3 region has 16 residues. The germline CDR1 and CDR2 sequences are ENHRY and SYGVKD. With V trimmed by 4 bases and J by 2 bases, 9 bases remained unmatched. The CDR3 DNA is TGTGCCATCAGTGGTGGACAGTCTAGCGGGACCTACGAGCAGTACTTC. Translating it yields CAISGGQSSGTYEQYF.

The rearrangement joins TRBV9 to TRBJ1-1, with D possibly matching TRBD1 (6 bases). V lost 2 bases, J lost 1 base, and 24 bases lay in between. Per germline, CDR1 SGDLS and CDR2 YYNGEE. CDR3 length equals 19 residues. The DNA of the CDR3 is TGTGCCAGCAGCGTGGGCCCAGGGGTGGCGCCCGCCAGGAACACTGAAGCTTTCTTT. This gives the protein CASSVGPGVAPARNTEAFF.

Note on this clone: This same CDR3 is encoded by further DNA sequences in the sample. Here the CDR3 DNA reads TGTGCCAGCAGTGTCGGCTCCTACGAGCAGTACTTC. This translates into CASSVGSYEQYF. The chain employs TRBV2 and TRBJ2-7; unclear D gene. Germline assignment: CDR1 SNHLY and CDR2 FYNNEI. Trimming shortened V by 4 bases and J by 0 bases, and 4 bases separated the two germline ends. The CDR3 is 12 residues long. Full variable domain (rest looked up from reference TRBV2 and TRBJ2-7): EPEVTQTPSHQVTQMGQEVILRCVPISNHLYFYWYRQILGQKVEFLVSFYNNEISEKSEIFDDQFSVERPDGSNFTLKIRSTKLEDSAMYFCASSVGSYEQYFGPGTRLTVT.

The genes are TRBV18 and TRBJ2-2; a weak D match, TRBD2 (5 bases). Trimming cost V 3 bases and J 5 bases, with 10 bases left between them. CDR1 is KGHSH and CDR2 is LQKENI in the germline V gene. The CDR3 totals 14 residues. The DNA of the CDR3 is TGTGCCAGCTCACCGGCGGGTAGTACCGGGGAGCTGTTTTTT. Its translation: CASSPAGSTGELFF. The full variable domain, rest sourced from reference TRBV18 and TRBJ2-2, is NAGVMQNPRHLVRRRGQEARLRCSPMKGHSHVYWYRQLPEEGLKFMVYLQKENIIDESGMPKERFSAEFPKEGPSILRIQQVVRGDSAAYFCASSPAGSTGELFFGEGSRLTVL.

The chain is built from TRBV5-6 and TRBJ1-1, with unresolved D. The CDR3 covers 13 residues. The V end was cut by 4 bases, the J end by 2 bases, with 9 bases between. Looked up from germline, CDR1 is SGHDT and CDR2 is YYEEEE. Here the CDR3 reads CASSPTYNTEAFF. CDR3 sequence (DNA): TGTGCCAGCAGCCCGACATATAACACTGAAGCTTTCTTT.

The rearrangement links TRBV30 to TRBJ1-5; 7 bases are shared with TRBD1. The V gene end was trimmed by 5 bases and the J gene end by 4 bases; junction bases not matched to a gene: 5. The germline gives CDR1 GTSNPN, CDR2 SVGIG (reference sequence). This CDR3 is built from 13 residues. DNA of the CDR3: TGTGCCTGGGCAGGGGGATTGAATCAGCCCCAGCATTTT. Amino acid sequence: CAWAGGLNQPQHF.

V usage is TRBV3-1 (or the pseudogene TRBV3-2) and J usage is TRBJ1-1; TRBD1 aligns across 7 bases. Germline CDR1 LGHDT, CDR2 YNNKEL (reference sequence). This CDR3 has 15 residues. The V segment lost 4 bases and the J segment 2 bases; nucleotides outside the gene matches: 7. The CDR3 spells CASSRVGGGNTEAFF. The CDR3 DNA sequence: TGTGCCAGCAGCCGCGTCGGAGGGGGCAACACTGAAGCTTTCTTT.

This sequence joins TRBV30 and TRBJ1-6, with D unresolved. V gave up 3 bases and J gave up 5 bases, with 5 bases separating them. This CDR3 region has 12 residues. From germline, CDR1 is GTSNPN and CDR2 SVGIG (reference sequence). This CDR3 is CAWRPHNSPLHF. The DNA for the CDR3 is TGTGCCTGGAGGCCCCATAATTCACCCCTCCACTTT. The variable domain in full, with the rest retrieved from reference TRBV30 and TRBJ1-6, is SQTIHQWPATLVQPVGSPLSLECTVEGTSNPNLYWYRQAAGRGLQLLFYSVGIGQISSEVPQNLSASRPQDRQFILSSKKLLLSDSGFYLCAWRPHNSPLHFGNGTRLTVT.

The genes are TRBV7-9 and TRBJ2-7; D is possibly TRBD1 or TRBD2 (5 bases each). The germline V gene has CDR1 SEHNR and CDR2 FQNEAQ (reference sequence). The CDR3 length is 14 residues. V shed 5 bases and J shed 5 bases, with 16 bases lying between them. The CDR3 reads CASSPMGPLHEQYF. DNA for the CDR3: TGTGCCAGCAGCCCCATGGGACCCCTCCACGAGCAGTACTTC.

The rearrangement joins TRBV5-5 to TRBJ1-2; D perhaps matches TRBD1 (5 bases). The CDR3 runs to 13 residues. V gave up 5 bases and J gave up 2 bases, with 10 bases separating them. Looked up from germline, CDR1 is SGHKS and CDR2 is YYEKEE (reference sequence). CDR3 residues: CASSSDSNYGYTF. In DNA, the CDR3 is TGTGCCAGCAGTTCCGACAGCAACTATGGCTACACCTTC.

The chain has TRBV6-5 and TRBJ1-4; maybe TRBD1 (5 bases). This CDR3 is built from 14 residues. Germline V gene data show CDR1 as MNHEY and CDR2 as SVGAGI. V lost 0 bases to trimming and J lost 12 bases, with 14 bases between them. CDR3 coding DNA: TGTGCCAGCAGTTACTCCCATACGGGGGGGGAACTGTTTTTT. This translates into CASSYSHTGGELFF.

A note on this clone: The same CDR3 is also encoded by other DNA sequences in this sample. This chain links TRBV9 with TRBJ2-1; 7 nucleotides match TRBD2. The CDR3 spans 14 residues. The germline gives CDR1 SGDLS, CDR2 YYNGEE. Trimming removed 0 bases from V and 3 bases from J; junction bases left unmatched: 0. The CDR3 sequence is CASSVASGYNEQFF. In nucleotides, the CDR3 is TGTGCCAGCAGCGTAGCTAGCGGCTACAATGAGCAGTTCTTC.

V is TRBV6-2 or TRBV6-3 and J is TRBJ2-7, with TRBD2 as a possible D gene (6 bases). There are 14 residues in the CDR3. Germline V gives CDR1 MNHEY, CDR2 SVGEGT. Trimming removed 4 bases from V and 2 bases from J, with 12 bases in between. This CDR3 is CASSFTSRTYEQYF. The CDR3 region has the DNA TGTGCCAGCAGTTTTACTAGCCGAACCTACGAGCAGTACTTC.

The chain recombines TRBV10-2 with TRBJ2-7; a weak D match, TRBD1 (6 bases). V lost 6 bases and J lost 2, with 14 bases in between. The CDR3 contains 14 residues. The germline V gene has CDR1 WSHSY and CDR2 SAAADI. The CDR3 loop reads CASREDRYPYEQYF. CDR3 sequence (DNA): TGCGCCAGCAGGGAAGACAGGTATCCCTACGAGCAGTACTTC.

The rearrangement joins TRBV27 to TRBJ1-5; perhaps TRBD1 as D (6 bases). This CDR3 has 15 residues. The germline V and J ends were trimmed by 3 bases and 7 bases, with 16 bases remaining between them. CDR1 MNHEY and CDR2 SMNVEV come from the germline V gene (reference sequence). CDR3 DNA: TGTGCCAGCAGTTTGTTCGGGGTAGGGGGGCAGCCCCAGCATTTT. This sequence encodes CASSLFGVGGQPQHF.

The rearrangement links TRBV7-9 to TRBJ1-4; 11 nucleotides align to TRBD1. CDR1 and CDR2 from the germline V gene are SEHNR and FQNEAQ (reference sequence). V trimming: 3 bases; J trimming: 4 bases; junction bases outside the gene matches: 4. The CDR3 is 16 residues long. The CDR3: CASSLGQGGSNEKLFF. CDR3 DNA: TGTGCCAGCAGCTTGGGACAGGGGGGAAGTAATGAAAAACTGTTTTTT.